The 7 T cell receptor beta chains below all came from one sample that was sequenced in a study of blood T cell repertoires in COVID-19. This table comes from immunoSEQ multiplex PCR, and its TCRdb copy is limited to in-frame clones, with some not included. This sample yields approximately 90,000 clones, of which over 65% are seen a single time; less than 60% belongs to the top ten. Material: peripheral blood. The receptor source for this set is a human donor in a cohort sampled during active COVID-19.

The genes are TRBV5-6 and TRBJ1-2; D might be TRBD1 (6 bases). Germline V gene sequence: CDR1 SGHDT, CDR2 YYEEEE. The CDR3 has 14 residues. V was clipped by 6 bases and J by 8 bases, with 20 bases between them. This CDR3 is CASTNQGSPRGYTF. CDR3 coding DNA: TGTGCCAGCACCAACCAGGGGAGCCCGCGGGGCTACACCTTC.

The chain joins TRBV19 to TRBJ1-5, with TRBD1 as a possible D gene (5 bases). Trimming removed 5 bases at V and 4 bases at J, with 12 bases between. Germline lookup yields CDR1 LNHDA and CDR2 SQIVND (reference sequence). The CDR3 covers 14 residues. The CDR3 loop reads CASSGGRGNQPQHF. CDR3 bases: TGTGCCAGTAGTGGGGGACGGGGGAATCAGCCCCAGCATTTT.

The chain recombines TRBV9 with TRBJ2-5, with D uncertain. Trimming cost V 4 bases and J 1 base, with 17 bases left between them. Looked up from germline, CDR1 is SGDLS and CDR2 is YYNGEE. The CDR3 has 16 amino acids. The CDR3 region has the DNA TGTGCCAGCAGCCCCGAAATGTGGGCGATCCAAGAGACCCAGTACTTC. Translation gives CASSPEMWAIQETQYF. Filled out from reference TRBV9 and TRBJ2-5, the complete variable domain reads DSGVTQTPKHLITATGQRVTLRCSPRSGDLSVYWYQQSLDQGLQFLIQYYNGEERAKGNILERFSAQQFPDLHSELNLSSLELGDSALYFCASSPEMWAIQETQYFGPGTRLLVL.

This chain connects TRBV5-1 to TRBJ1-1, with no clear D. Germline CDR1 reads SGHRS; CDR2 reads YFSETQ. V lost 5 bases to trimming and J lost 0 bases, with 8 bases between them. The CDR3 is 13 amino acids. The CDR3 region is CASSGGLNTEAFF. The CDR3 nucleotides are TGCGCCAGCAGTGGTGGGCTGAACACTGAAGCTTTCTTT. The full variable domain, rest sourced from reference TRBV5-1 and TRBJ1-1, is KAGVTQTPRYLIKTRGQQVTLSCSPISGHRSVSWYQQTPGQGLQFLFEYFSETQRNKGNFPGRFSGRQFSNSRSEMNVSTLELGDSALYLCASSGGLNTEAFFGQGTRLTVV.

In this sample, this clone turned up a few times. The rearrangement uses TRBV27 and TRBJ1-5, with 8 positions matching TRBD1. V lost 2 bases and J lost 2; bases outside the gene matches: 5. The CDR3 is made up of 16 amino acids. Germline values: CDR1 MNHEY, CDR2 SMNVEV (reference sequence). The chain's CDR3 is CASSLDGTGGNQPQHF. Written as DNA, the CDR3 is TGTGCCAGCAGTTTAGACGGGACAGGAGGCAATCAGCCCCAGCATTTT.

The chain recombines TRBV28 with TRBJ2-7, with D hard to call. Germline loops: CDR1 MDHEN, CDR2 SYDVKM. V lost 5 bases, J lost 2 bases, and 10 bases lay in between. The CDR3 contains 13 residues. The CDR3 reads CASSADIAYEQYF. CDR3 bases: TGTGCCAGCAGTGCTGACATAGCCTACGAGCAGTACTTC.

The rearrangement joins TRBV5-4 to TRBJ1-1; weak D call: TRBD1 (5 bases). Trimming left V 4 bases short and J 1 base short, with 14 bases between. Germline V lookup: CDR1 SGHNT, CDR2 YYREEE (reference sequence). This CDR3 is built from 15 residues. The DNA for the CDR3 is TGTGCCAGCAGCCCTACTGGGGGGACGAACACTGAAGCTTTCTTT. Translated: CASSPTGGTNTEAFF.